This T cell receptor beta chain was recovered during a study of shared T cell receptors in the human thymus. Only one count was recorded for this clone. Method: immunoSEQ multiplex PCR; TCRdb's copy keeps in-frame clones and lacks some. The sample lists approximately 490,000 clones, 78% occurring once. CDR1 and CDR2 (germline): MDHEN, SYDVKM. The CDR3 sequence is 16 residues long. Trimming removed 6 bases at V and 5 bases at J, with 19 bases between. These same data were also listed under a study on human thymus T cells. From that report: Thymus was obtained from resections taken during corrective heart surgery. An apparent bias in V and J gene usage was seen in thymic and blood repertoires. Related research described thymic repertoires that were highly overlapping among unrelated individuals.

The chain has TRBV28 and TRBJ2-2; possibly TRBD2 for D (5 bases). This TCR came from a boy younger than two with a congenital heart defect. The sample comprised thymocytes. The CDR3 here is CASRPWRPGKTGELFF. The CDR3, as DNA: TGTGCCAGCAGACCATGGCGCCCGGGAAAGACCGGGGAGCTGTTTTTT. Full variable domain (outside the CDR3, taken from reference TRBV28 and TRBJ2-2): DVKVTQSSRYLVKRTGEKVFLECVQDMDHENMFWYRQDPGLGLRLIYFSYDVKMKEKGDIPEGYSVSREKKERFSLILESASTNQTSMYLCASRPWRPGKTGELFFGEGSRLTVL.